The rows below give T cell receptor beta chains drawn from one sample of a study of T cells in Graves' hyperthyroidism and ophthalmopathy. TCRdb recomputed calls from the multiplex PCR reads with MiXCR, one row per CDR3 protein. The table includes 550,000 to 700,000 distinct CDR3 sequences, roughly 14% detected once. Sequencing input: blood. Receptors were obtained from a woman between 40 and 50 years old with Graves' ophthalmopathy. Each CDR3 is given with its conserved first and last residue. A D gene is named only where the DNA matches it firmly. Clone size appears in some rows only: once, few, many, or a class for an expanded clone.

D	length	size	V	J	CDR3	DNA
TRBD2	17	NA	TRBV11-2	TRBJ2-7	CASSLVVQRDFVYEQYF	TGTGCCAGCAGCTTAGTGGTTCAGCGGGACTTTGTCTACGAGCAGTACTTC
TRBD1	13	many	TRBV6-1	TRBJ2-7	CASRQGPSYEQYF	TGTGCCAGCAGACAGGGGCCCTCCTACGAGCAGTACTTC
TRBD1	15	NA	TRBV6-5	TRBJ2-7	CASSYGGTGLYEQYF	TGTGCCAGCAGTTACGGGGGGACAGGACTCTACGAGCAGTACTTC
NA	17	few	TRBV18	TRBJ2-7	CASSPSNSGQSSYEQYF	TGTGCCAGCTCACCATCGAATAGCGGCCAGTCCTCCTACGAGCAGTACTTC
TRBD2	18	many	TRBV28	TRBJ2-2	CASRPGLAGAPGTGELFF	TGTGCCAGCAGACCCGGACTAGCGGGAGCCCCGGGCACCGGGGAGCTGTTTTTT
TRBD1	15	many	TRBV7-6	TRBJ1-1	CASSTLRDRNTEAFF	TGTGCCAGCAGCACCCTCCGGGACAGGAACACTGAAGCTTTCTTT
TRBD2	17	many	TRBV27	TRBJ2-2	CASSPLSSGANTGELFF	TGTGCCAGCAGCCCACTCTCTAGCGGGGCCAACACCGGGGAGCTGTTTTTT
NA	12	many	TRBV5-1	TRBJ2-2	CASSLTAGELFF	TGTGCCAGCAGTTTAACAGCCGGGGAGCTGTTTTTT
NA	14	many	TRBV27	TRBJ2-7	CASSLPGPSYEQYF	TGTGCCAGCAGTTTACCAGGTCCCTCCTACGAGCAGTACTTC
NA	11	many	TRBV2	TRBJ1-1	CASKGVIEAFF	TGTGCCAGCAAAGGGGTTATTGAAGCTTTCTTT
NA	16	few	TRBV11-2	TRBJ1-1	CASSLVLGGPHTEAFF	TGTGCCAGCAGCTTAGTTTTGGGCGGACCACACACTGAAGCTTTCTTT
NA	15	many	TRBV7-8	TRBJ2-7	CASSLGPGAGYEQYF	TGTGCCAGCAGCTTAGGACCTGGAGCTGGGTACGAGCAGTACTTC
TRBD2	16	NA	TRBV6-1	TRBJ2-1	CASSELAGGAYNEQFF	TGTGCCAGCAGTGAATTAGCGGGAGGGGCCTACAATGAGCAGTTCTTC
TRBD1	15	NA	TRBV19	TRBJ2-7	CASSTSTGRSYEQYF	TGTGCCAGTAGTACCTCGACAGGGCGCTCCTACGAGCAGTACTTC
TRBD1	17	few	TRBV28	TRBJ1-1	CASSFVTGGSTNTEAFF	TGTGCCAGCAGTTTTGTGACAGGGGGGTCGACGAACACTGAAGCTTTCTTT
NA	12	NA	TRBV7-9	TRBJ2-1	CASSLGGRSQFF	TGTGCCAGCAGCTTAGGAGGCCGGAGTCAGTTCTTC
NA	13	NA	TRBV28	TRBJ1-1	CASSFRTRVGAFF	TGTGCCAGCAGTTTCAGAACCAGGGTGGGCGCTTTCTTT
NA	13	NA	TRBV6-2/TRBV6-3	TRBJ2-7	CASSYGTDYEQYF	TGTGCCAGCAGTTATGGGACCGACTACGAGCAGTACTTC
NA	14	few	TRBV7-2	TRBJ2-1	CASSLNSGDYEQFF	TGTGCCAGCAGCTTAAATTCAGGGGACTATGAGCAGTTCTTC
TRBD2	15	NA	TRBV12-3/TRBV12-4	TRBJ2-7	CASSFGGRSTYEQYF	TGTGCCAGCAGTTTCGGCGGGAGGTCTACCTACGAGCAGTACTTC
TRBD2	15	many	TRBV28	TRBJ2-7	CASSFGSGSNHEQYF	TGTGCCAGCAGTTTCGGGAGCGGGAGTAACCACGAGCAGTACTTC
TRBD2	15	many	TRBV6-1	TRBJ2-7	CASSPPGREVYEQYF	TGTGCCAGCAGTCCCCCCGGGCGGGAGGTCTACGAGCAGTACTTC